Presented here are 3 T cell receptor beta chains from one specimen sequenced in a study of regulatory T cells in long-lasting Graves disease. As to time point: newly diagnosed GD, antithyroid drugs for less than 3 months. RNA isolated from PBMCs was used to make the TCR library. Arm-PCR of CDR3 regions with iRepertoire HTBI primers generated TCR beta libraries. TCRdb reanalysed the multiplex PCR reads using MiXCR and keeps one entry per CDR3 protein. The repertoire holds 450,000 to 600,000 distinct CDR3 sequences, approximately 13% seen once, with more than 8.5% in the top ten. The same specimen was also included in a second study, on T cells in Graves' hyperthyroidism and ophthalmopathy.

The sequencing used peripheral blood mononuclear cells (PBMCs), collected at new diagnosis, from a patient treated with antithyroid drugs. These receptors all stem from a man aged 25-40 years with Graves disease.

This clonotype occurred many times. J is TRBJ2-1 and V is TRBV19, with TRBD1 matching 7 bases. V trimming: 7 bases; J trimming: 5 bases; junction bases outside the gene matches: 5. The germline gives CDR1 LNHDA, CDR2 SQIVND (reference sequence). CDR3 length equals 13 residues. This CDR3 reads CASKNRGHNEQFF. The DNA of the CDR3 is TGTGCCAGTAAGAACAGGGGTCACAATGAGCAGTTCTTC.

This clonotype was counted at least ten times. The chain is built from TRBV12-3 or TRBV12-4 and TRBJ2-7; the D is unclear. Trimming took off 7 bases at V and 0 bases at J, with 10 bases between the two ends. This CDR3 is built from 13 residues. As DNA, the CDR3 is TGTGCCAGCAAGAGGTCTAACTCCTACGAGCAGTACTTC. Its translation: CASKRSNSYEQYF.

This clonotype was detected ten times or more. The chain employs TRBV20-1 and TRBJ2-7; D may be TRBD2 (5 bases). The V gene lost 7 bases and the J gene lost 2 bases, with 12 bases spanning the gap. The CDR3 loop spans 12 amino acids. The germline CDR1 and CDR2 sequences are DFQATT and SNEGSKA (reference sequence). As DNA, the CDR3 is TGCAGTGTCCACAGCGGCCCCTACGAGCAGTACTTC. This codes for CSVHSGPYEQYF.